A selection of T cell receptor beta chains follows, all from one sample in a study of blood T cell repertoires in COVID-19. Clones were read by immunoSEQ multiplex PCR, and TCRdb kept only the in-frame ones, dropping some. Here the sample spans about 370,000 clones, 90% being singletons. Sequencing input: peripheral blood. These receptors originate from a man aged 18 to 30 with active or convalescent COVID-19. The CDR3 runs from the conserved cysteine through the conserved F or W. The D gene is left open where the match is weak. Expanded clones get a size class; other rows say once, few or many, or leave the size out.

TRBV11-2	TRBJ1-4	18	once	-	TGTGCCAGCAGCTTAGGTCGTCGAACAGGTAGTTTCCGTGAAAAACTGTTTTTT	CASSLGRRTGSFREKLFF
TRBV5-4	TRBJ2-5	13	-	-	TGTGCCAGCAGCCCCCGTCCCCAAGAGACCCAGTACTTC	CASSPRPQETQYF
TRBV7-2	TRBJ2-7	15	-	TRBD1	TGTGCCAGCAGCGTCCGGGACAGGGGGGCTTACGAGCAGTACTTC	CASSVRDRGAYEQYF
TRBV18	TRBJ2-7	16	-	-	TGTGCCAGCTCACCACGAGGCCAGGGCGGTTTATACGAGCAGTACTTC	CASSPRGQGGLYEQYF
TRBV3-1/TRBV3-2	TRBJ2-6	16	-	-	TGTGCCAGCAGCCCAACCAGGGGTTCTGGGGCCAACGTGCTGACTTTC	CASSPTRGSGANVLTF
TRBV28	TRBJ2-7	15	-	TRBD1	TGTGCCAGCAGTCATGACAGGGTTGGGACCTACGAGCAGTACTTC	CASSHDRVGTYEQYF
TRBV3-1/TRBV3-2	TRBJ2-1	15	once	TRBD1	TGTGCCAGCAGCCAAGAACAGGGGGCTTACAATGAGCAGTTCTTC	CASSQEQGAYNEQFF
TRBV12-3/TRBV12-4	TRBJ1-2	13	-	-	TGTGCCAGCATTAAGCCAGCAGGGTACGGCTACACCTTC	CASIKPAGYGYTF
TRBV5-5	TRBJ2-5	15	-	-	TGTGCCAGCAGATGGCTGGGCGGGGACCGGGAGACCCAGTACTTC	CASRWLGGDRETQYF
TRBV5-4	TRBJ2-3	14	once	TRBD1	TGTGCCAGCAGCCACGGACAGGGGCCAGATACGCAGTATTTT	CASSHGQGPDTQYF
TRBV9	TRBJ1-2	17	-	TRBD1	TGTGCCAGCAGCATGCTCAGTGGGACAGGGGGAAATTATGGCTACACCTTC	CASSMLSGTGGNYGYTF
TRBV7-3	TRBJ2-7	13	few	TRBD1	TGTGCCAGCAGCAAACAGGGGGGTTACGAGCAGTACTTC	CASSKQGGYEQYF
TRBV6-2/TRBV6-3	TRBJ1-1	14	-	-	TGTGCCAGCAGTTTACAGGGTTGGGCCGGGGAAGCTTTCTTT	CASSLQGWAGEAFF
TRBV6-4	TRBJ2-1	14	once	-	TGTGCCAGCAGTGACTCCGCAGGGTTTAATGAGCAGTTCTTC	CASSDSAGFNEQFF
TRBV5-1	TRBJ1-1	17	-	TRBD1	TGCGCCAGCAGCTTGGCTACTGCCCGGGACAGAGGGACTGAAGCTTTCTTT	CASSLATARDRGTEAFF
TRBV9	TRBJ2-1	15	-	TRBD2	TGTGCCAGCAGCGTAGTTAGCGGGGGGTACAATGAGCAGTTCTTC	CASSVVSGGYNEQFF
TRBV20-1	TRBJ1-1	15	-	-	TGCAGTGCTAGTGACACCGGTCGTGCTTCCACTGAAGCTTTCTTT	CSASDTGRASTEAFF
TRBV5-6	TRBJ2-7	13	-	-	TGTGCCAGCAGCCCATATAACAGAGCCGAGCAGTACTTC	CASSPYNRAEQYF
TRBV6-2/TRBV6-3	TRBJ2-7	15	-	-	TGTGCCAGCAGTTACGCACAGGGTCGGGGCTACGAGCAGTACTTC	CASSYAQGRGYEQYF
TRBV7-8	TRBJ2-1	15	many	-	TGTGCCAGCAGCTTAGAGGGACTTTCCTACAATGAGCAGTTCTTC	CASSLEGLSYNEQFF
TRBV10-3	TRBJ1-3	15	-	-	TGTGCCATCAGTTCCCGGGACACTTCTGGAAACACCATATATTTT	CAISSRDTSGNTIYF
TRBV4-2	TRBJ2-7	16	few	TRBD1	TGTGCCAGCAGCCAACTTTTGACAGGGGGCTCCTACGAGCAGTACTTC	CASSQLLTGGSYEQYF
TRBV7-2	TRBJ2-3	15	-	-	TGTGCCAGCAGCTTAGTGTCGTCCCGAGGGGATACGCAGTATTTT	CASSLVSSRGDTQYF
TRBV19	TRBJ1-2	16	-	-	TGTGCCAGTAGTATTGCAGGGATTCGTCCCAGCTATGGCTACACCTTC	CASSIAGIRPSYGYTF
TRBV28	TRBJ1-2	18	-	TRBD1	TGTGCCAGCAGCTCCCCGGACAGGGGGCGACTAGCTAACTATGGCTACACCTTC	CASSSPDRGRLANYGYTF
TRBV4-3	TRBJ2-2	16	-	-	TGCGCCAGCAGCTATAACTCGGCCAGGGTCACCGGGGAGCTGTTTTTT	CASSYNSARVTGELFF
TRBV7-8	TRBJ1-4	15	-	-	TGTGCCAGCAGCCCCGTGGGAGAATTTTCTGAAAAACTGTTTTTT	CASSPVGEFSEKLFF
TRBV2	TRBJ1-5	13	once	-	TGTGCCAGCAGTAGGGACAACAATCAGCCCCAGCATTTT	CASSRDNNQPQHF
TRBV5-1	TRBJ1-3	15	-	-	TGCGCCAGCAGCTTGGACAGCTTCTCTGGAAACACCATATATTTT	CASSLDSFSGNTIYF
TRBV18	TRBJ1-1	14	-	-	TGTGCCAGCTCACCAGAGGCTATGAACACTGAAGCTTTCTTT	CASSPEAMNTEAFF
TRBV2	TRBJ2-5	14	-	TRBD1	TGTGCCAGCAGTACCGGGACAGGGGAAGGGACCCAGTACTTC	CASSTGTGEGTQYF